The 17 T cell receptor beta chains below all came from one sample that was sequenced in a study of T-cell memory formation after mild COVID-19. TCRdb passed the 5' RACE reads through MiXCR, listing each CDR3 protein once. The sample carries about 250,000 distinct CDR3 sequences, about 17% recorded once. Material for sequencing was PBMCs or a T cell subset sorted from them (not recorded which). The receptor set was obtained from a man aged 18-30 years who had mild COVID-19 (a few samples of this study predate the infection). Cell type and time point are not known.

The chain has TRBV7-9 and TRBJ2-3; D gene uncertain. Germline V gene data show CDR1 as SEHNR and CDR2 as FQNEAQ (reference sequence). V was pared by 0 bases and J by 12 bases, with 13 bases between. This CDR3 is built from 13 residues. The CDR3 DNA is TGTGCCAGCAGCTTAGCGCACGATGGCCCCCAGTATTTT. Protein product: CASSLAHDGPQYF.

The chain has TRBV12-3 or TRBV12-4 and TRBJ2-7; D may be TRBD1 (6 bases). Trimming removed 3 bases from V and 3 bases from J, with 12 bases in between. CDR3 length equals 14 residues. DNA of the CDR3: TGTGCCAGCAGTTTTGGACAGTCCCGCTACGAGCAGTACTTC. It translates to CASSFGQSRYEQYF.

This clonotype was seen more than once but under ten times. The chain employs TRBV4-2 and TRBJ2-1; TRBD2 is a possible D gene (6 bases). Germline CDR1 and CDR2: LGHNA and YNFKEQ. V was cut by 4 bases and J by 1 base, with 14 bases left in between. This CDR3 has 16 amino acids. The CDR3 loop is CASSRRGGSSYNEQFF. In nucleotides, the CDR3 is TGTGCCAGCAGCCGCCGAGGAGGGTCGTCCTACAATGAGCAGTTCTTC.

This chain uses TRBV7-9 with TRBJ2-6, with 9 bases lining up with TRBD1. Per germline, CDR1 SEHNR and CDR2 FQNEAQ (reference sequence). V lost 4 bases to trimming and J lost 2 bases; unmatched junction nucleotides: 6. The CDR3 contains 17 residues. CDR3 amino acids: CASSSGQGLAGANVLTF. CDR3 DNA: TGTGCCAGCAGCTCGGGACAGGGTCTCGCTGGGGCCAACGTCCTGACTTTC.

This clonotype was detected a few times. V usage is TRBV2 and J usage is TRBJ2-5; D is unresolved. CDR1 is SNHLY and CDR2 is FYNNEI in the germline V gene. The CDR3 extends over 13 amino acids. V lost 3 bases, J lost 5 bases, and 10 bases lay in between. In DNA form, the CDR3 reads TGTGCCAGCAGTGAGGTTAGAAGGGAGACCCAGTACTTC. It translates to CASSEVRRETQYF.

This chain uses TRBV12-3 or TRBV12-4 with TRBJ1-2; no clear D gene. This CDR3 has 12 residues. Trimming stripped 2 bases from V and 4 bases from J, with 5 bases between. CDR3 protein: CASSLNTYGYTF. The CDR3 DNA is TGTGCCAGCAGTTTAAACACCTATGGCTACACCTTC.

This clonotype has ten or more counts. This chain connects TRBV5-1 to TRBJ2-5, with D possibly TRBD2 on 5 matching bases. The CDR3 runs 13 residues. The ends were cut back, 7 bases at V and 4 bases at J, with 14 bases in the middle. Germline CDR1 and CDR2: SGHRS and YFSETQ. The CDR3, as DNA: TGCGCCAGCCGGACCCTCGAGGGAGAGACCCAGTACTTC. Its protein product is CASRTLEGETQYF.

The chain uses TRBV4-3 and TRBJ1-4; D is ambiguous. Trimming took off 1 base at V and 8 bases at J, with 14 bases between the two ends. The CDR3 length is 15 residues. The V gene's germline CDR1 is LGHNA and CDR2 YSLEER. As DNA, the CDR3 is TGCGCCAGCAGCCAAGCGGAGTTTCGATGGGAAAAACTGTTTTTT. Residues: CASSQAEFRWEKLFF.

The J gene is TRBJ2-3, the V gene TRBV4-3; D may be TRBD2 (6 bases). The CDR3 length is 16 residues. V was trimmed by 5 bases and J by 0 bases, leaving 15 bases between them. Germline CDR1 reads LGHNA; CDR2 reads YSLEER. CDR3 DNA sequence: TGCGCCAGCAGCTTACAGCGGGCCCCTAGCACAGATACGCAGTATTTT. It translates to CASSLQRAPSTDTQYF.

This clonotype was counted at least ten times. The rearrangement uses TRBV20-1 and TRBJ1-2; D gene uncertain. The ends were cut back, 1 base at V and 3 bases at J, with 12 bases in the middle. The germline CDR1 and CDR2 sequences are DFQATT and SNEGSKA (reference sequence). The CDR3 consists of 14 residues. The DNA of the CDR3 is TGCAGTGCTAGAGCCGGGTTTAGTCACTATGGCTACACCTTC. It yields the protein CSARAGFSHYGYTF.

In its sample, this clonotype was seen many times. V is TRBV7-9 and J is TRBJ2-1; D unclear. CDR1 and CDR2 from the germline V gene are SEHNR and FQNEAQ (reference sequence). Deletions cut 5 bases from V and 6 bases from J, with 8 bases between. This CDR3 region has 12 residues. The CDR3 sequence is CASSLIANEQFF. CDR3 sequence (DNA): TGTGCCAGCAGCCTAATAGCCAATGAGCAGTTCTTC.

This rearrangement joins TRBV20-1 to TRBJ2-2; D might be TRBD2 (6 bases). The V gene's germline CDR1 is DFQATT and CDR2 SNEGSKA (reference sequence). This CDR3 is 15 amino acids long. V was pared by 0 bases and J by 6 bases, with 14 bases between. Here the CDR3 DNA reads TGCAGTGCTAGAGAGGGGGGACTCGCGCCCGGGGAGCTGTTTTTT. Protein: CSAREGGLAPGELFF.

This clonotype occurred a few times. The J gene is TRBJ2-2, the V gene TRBV28; 9 bases are a match to TRBD1. Trimming removed 6 bases from V and 3 bases from J; junction bases left unmatched: 2. Germline lookup yields CDR1 MDHEN and CDR2 SYDVKM. The CDR3 has 14 residues. The CDR3 DNA reads TGTGCCAGCAGAAACAGGGGGCACACCGGGGAGCTGTTTTTT. Amino acids: CASRNRGHTGELFF. The full variable domain, in which reference TRBV28 and TRBJ2-2 provide the parts outside the CDR3, is DVKVTQSSRYLVKRTGEKVFLECVQDMDHENMFWYRQDPGLGLRLIYFSYDVKMKEKGDIPEGYSVSREKKERFSLILESASTNQTSMYLCASRNRGHTGELFFGEGSRLTVL.

The chain is built from TRBV12-3 or TRBV12-4 and TRBJ2-7, with a tentative D call TRBD2 (6 bases). V lost 3 bases and J 5 bases, leaving 17 bases between the germline ends. CDR3 length: 15 residues. CDR3 region: CASSFPRRGFHEQYV. CDR3 DNA: TGTGCCAGCAGTTTTCCGCGCCGGGGGTTTCACGAGCAGTACGTC.

This sequence joins TRBV3-1 and TRBJ1-1, with TRBD1 as a possible D gene (6 bases). Germline V gene data show CDR1 as LGHDT and CDR2 as YNNKEL (reference sequence). The ends were cut back, 0 bases at V and 8 bases at J, with 16 bases in the middle. The CDR3 is 15 residues long. The DNA for the CDR3 is TGTGCCAGCAGCCAAGATAATGTGGCTACAGGGGAAGCTTTCTTT. This codes for CASSQDNVATGEAFF.

This chain links TRBV24-1 with TRBJ1-2; D remains ambiguous. V was clipped by 5 bases and J by 7 bases, with 10 bases between them. The length of the CDR3 is 12 residues. The germline V gene encodes CDR1 KGHDR and CDR2 SFDVKD. The CDR3 nucleotides read TGTGCCACCAGTGGGCCCTTGTCTGGCTACACCTTC. It is translated as CATSGPLSGYTF.

This chain uses TRBV6-2 or TRBV6-3 with TRBJ2-7; unclear D gene. Germline V lookup: CDR1 MNHEY, CDR2 SVGEGT. The CDR3 sequence is 11 residues long. Trimming removed 8 bases at V and 0 bases at J, with 5 bases between. The CDR3 loop reads CASGNSYEQYV. For the CDR3, the DNA is TGTGCCAGCGGCAACTCCTACGAGCAGTACGTC.